One and the same sample provided the 16 T cell receptor beta chains below, sequenced in a study of identical twins. TCRdb fed the 5' RACE reads into MiXCR, producing one record per CDR3 protein. The table has 450,000 or so distinct CDR3 sequences, 15% to 20% seen once; the top ten hold roughly 12%. Sequencing used naive T cells sorted from blood. The origin of the receptors is a man aged 50 to 60 in good health.

This clonotype was seen a handful of times. The chain recombines TRBV4-2 with TRBJ2-3; the match to TRBD2 covers 8 bases. V dropped 4 bases and J dropped 4; count of bases not matched to a gene: 16. The CDR3 is made up of 18 amino acids. Germline V gene data show CDR1 as LGHNA and CDR2 as YNFKEQ. The CDR3 DNA reads TGTGCCAGCAGCCCCGTGCCTTCGGGGGGGCGATTTCCAGATACGCAGTATTTT. It encodes CASSPVPSGGRFPDTQYF.

This clonotype has a count of ten or more. The chain links TRBV6-2 or TRBV6-3 to TRBJ2-1, with 9 bases identical to TRBD2. V shed 5 bases, J shed 10 bases, and the junction held 6 bases outside the gene matches. CDR1 MNHEY and CDR2 SVGEGT come from the germline V gene. CDR3 length: 13 residues. CDR3: CASSPLAGWEQFF. As DNA, the CDR3 is TGTGCCAGCAGTCCTCTAGCGGGATGGGAGCAGTTCTTC.

The sample holds a few counts of this clonotype. This chain uses TRBV5-1 with TRBJ2-5, with 9 nucleotides matching TRBD2. V lost 0 bases to trimming and J lost 1 base; unmatched junction nucleotides: 7. Germline CDR1 is SGHRS and CDR2 is YFSETQ. CDR3 size: 17 residues. The CDR3 nucleotides are TGCGCCAGCAGCTTGGCCAGTGGCGGGGGGGTCCAAGAGACCCAGTACTTC. It translates to CASSLASGGGVQETQYF.

The rearrangement uses TRBV4-2 and TRBJ2-1; 9 bases match TRBD1. Unmatched junction bases numbered 2, after V lost 1 base and J lost 7 bases. Germline V lookup: CDR1 LGHNA, CDR2 YNFKEQ. The CDR3 has 14 amino acids. In nucleotides, the CDR3 is TGTGCCAGCAGCCAAGGGGACAGGGTAAATGAGCAGTTCTTC. Protein: CASSQGDRVNEQFF.

This clonotype has a handful of counts. The chain employs TRBV4-1 and TRBJ1-1; no clear D gene. The V and J ends lost 0 bases and 11 bases respectively, with 13 bases between them. Per germline, CDR1 MGHRA and CDR2 YSYEKL. CDR3 size: 13 residues. Here the CDR3 DNA reads TGCGCCAGCAGCCAAGAGTTACGTATGACGGCTTTCTTT. Its protein is CASSQELRMTAFF.

The chain joins TRBV11-2 to TRBJ1-1; 8 positions match TRBD1. With V trimmed by 4 bases and J by 7 bases, 8 bases remained unmatched. Germline V gives CDR1 SGHAT, CDR2 FQNNGV. The CDR3 is 14 amino acids. CDR3 coding DNA: TGTGCCAGCAGCTCGGACAGGGATCTGGGTGAAGCTTTCTTT. Its protein is CASSSDRDLGEAFF.

The chain joins TRBV3-1 to TRBJ2-3, with D unclear. Germline V CDR1 and CDR2: LGHDT, YNNKEL (reference sequence). Trimming pared 3 bases from V and 2 bases from J, leaving 6 bases between. The CDR3 spans 13 residues. The CDR3 spells CASSQVHTDTQYF. The CDR3 coding sequence is TGTGCCAGCAGCCAGGTACACACAGATACGCAGTATTTT.

V gene TRBV5-1 combines with J gene TRBJ1-2; D remains ambiguous. Germline CDR1 reads SGHRS; CDR2 reads YFSETQ. The CDR3 has 14 residues. V dropped 4 bases and J dropped 4 bases, with 14 bases sitting between them. In nucleotides, the CDR3 is TGCGCCAGCAGCCCACAGACACCATCCTATGGCTACACCTTC. Its protein product is CASSPQTPSYGYTF.

As for this clonotype: The junction departs from germline at one end; a sequencing error may be responsible. The rearrangement uses TRBV12-3 or TRBV12-4 and TRBJ2-3; D is possibly TRBD2 (5 bases). The CDR3 is 14 residues long. CDR3 bases: TGTGCCAGCAATTTAGTAGCGAGCACAGATACGCAGTATTTT. Amino acid sequence: CASNLVASTDTQYF.

This chain links TRBV28 with TRBJ1-1, with a possible D match to TRBD1 (6 bases). The V end was cut by 3 bases, the J end by 1 base, with 12 bases between. The CDR3 has 15 residues. Germline V gene sequence: CDR1 MDHEN, CDR2 SYDVKM. CDR3 sequence (DNA): TGTGCCAGCAGTTTGGGGGCAGGAAGGAACACTGAAGCTTTCTTT. Protein product: CASSLGAGRNTEAFF. The full variable domain, its missing parts supplied by reference TRBV28 and TRBJ1-1, is DVKVTQSSRYLVKRTGEKVFLECVQDMDHENMFWYRQDPGLGLRLIYFSYDVKMKEKGDIPEGYSVSREKKERFSLILESASTNQTSMYLCASSLGAGRNTEAFFGQGTRLTVV.

The chain employs TRBV20-1 and TRBJ2-1, with TRBD2 matching 8 bases. The CDR3 has 15 residues. The V gene's germline CDR1 is DFQATT and CDR2 SNEGSKA (reference sequence). The CDR3 sequence is CSFIPGGASYNEQFF. The CDR3 DNA is TGCAGCTTCATCCCGGGGGGGGCCTCCTACAATGAGCAGTTCTTC.

The chain is built from TRBV28 and TRBJ2-1; 7 nucleotides match TRBD2. Germline V gives CDR1 MDHEN, CDR2 SYDVKM. V shed 6 bases, J shed 0 bases, and the junction held 5 bases outside the gene matches. This CDR3 comprises 15 residues. The CDR3 nucleotides are TGTGCCAGCAGGCCACGCGGGAGCTCCTACAATGAGCAGTTCTTC. It encodes CASRPRGSSYNEQFF.

A few counts support this clonotype. The genes are TRBV6-1 and TRBJ2-7; either TRBD1 or TRBD2 may supply D (6 bases each). CDR1 is MNHNS and CDR2 is SASEGT in the germline V gene. V was cut by 4 bases and J by 1 base, with 26 bases left in between. This CDR3 region has 19 residues. CDR3 bases: TGTGCCAGCAGTGTAATTACCTACGGGGGCAGGGGTAGTTCCTACGAGCAGTACTTC. Translated, it gives CASSVITYGGRGSSYEQYF.

This clonotype was seen repeatedly, ten times or more. The rearrangement links TRBV3-1 to TRBJ1-2; TRBD1 agrees at 7 bases. The CDR3 is 13 residues long. V shed 4 bases and J 4 bases; nucleotides not matched to a gene: 3. The germline gives CDR1 LGHDT, CDR2 YNNKEL (reference sequence). The chain's CDR3 is CASSPRDSYGYTF. The DNA for the CDR3 is TGTGCCAGCAGCCCCCGGGACAGCTATGGCTACACCTTC.

The V call is TRBV20-1, the J call TRBJ1-1, with TRBD1 as a possible D gene (6 bases). Germline CDR1 reads DFQATT; CDR2 reads SNEGSKA (reference sequence). V gave up 6 bases and J gave up 1 base, with 15 bases separating them. The CDR3 length is 14 residues. CDR3 nucleotide sequence: TGCAGTGCAAACCTTCGGGGGCCGAACACTGAAGCTTTCTTT. Protein sequence: CSANLRGPNTEAFF.

This clonotype was counted only a few times. This chain uses TRBV7-9 with TRBJ1-1; 9 bases map to TRBD1. CDR1 is SEHNR, CDR2 FQNEAQ, per germline (reference sequence). The length of the CDR3 is 16 residues. V shed 5 bases, J shed 4 bases, and the junction held 11 bases outside the gene matches. DNA for the CDR3: TGTGCCAGCAGCCCCGGGACAGGGCCCTATCTCACTGAAGCTTTCTTT. Amino acids: CASSPGTGPYLTEAFF.